This TCR beta chain was sequenced during a study of shared clonotypes between healthy human individuals. Trimming cost V 0 bases and J 1 base, with 13 bases left between them. Germline V lookup: CDR1 SGDLS, CDR2 YYNGEE. This CDR3 region has 16 residues. Positive CCR7 selection of CD45RO-negative cells yielded the naive CD8 cells, and terminally differentiated effector memory CD45RA+ cells were excluded. A word on this clone: The antigen is undetermined.

Overall study results and limits: Sampling involved blood alone; tissue repertoires likely differ.

How the authors handled the data: Quality scores were absent from the junction-only immunoSEQ sequences, so filtering differed. Libraries were prepared by immunoSEQ multiplex PCR; TCRdb keeps only in-frame clonotypes and omits some of them. V and J calls plus clone size are reproduced from that table; the DNA served to infer D and trimming. The table includes nearly 2 million clones, about 95% detected once. The sequencing sample was made of naive CD8+ T cells sorted from blood. The TCR comes from a man younger than 35 in good health. The rearrangement uses TRBV9 and TRBJ2-5; TRBD1 is a possible D gene (7 bases). This chain's CDR3 is CASSVGDREVQETQYF. CDR3 nucleotide sequence: TGTGCCAGCAGCGTAGGAGACAGGGAGGTCCAAGAGACCCAGTACTTC.